Below, 9 T cell receptor beta chains from the same sample are listed, as sequenced in a study of blood T cell repertoires in COVID-19 (dated by TCRdb to about 2020). The method behind the library was the immunoSEQ multiplex PCR assay. The clones in this table, taken by TCRdb from immuneACCESS, are in-frame only. Not every clone is retained; where verified, under half of the shortfall comes from an unresolved V gene, and the cause of the rest is unknown. The sample table shows 380,000 or so clones, and 75% to 90% are seen once. The ten largest clones capture under 8.5% of the sample. Sequenced sample: peripheral blood. The receptor set was obtained from a woman in her sixties or seventies with COVID-19, enrolled during active disease.

The chain links TRBV4-2 to TRBJ1-6, with D uncertain. The V gene's germline CDR1 is LGHNA and CDR2 YNFKEQ. V was cut by 5 bases and J by 5 bases, with 16 bases left in between. The CDR3 has 16 residues. CDR3 protein: CASSNPVRGDNSPLHF. The CDR3 DNA follows: TGTGCCAGCAGCAACCCAGTACGGGGAGATAATTCACCCCTCCACTTT.

The CDR3 bases are TGTGCCAGCAGTTACTCGAGGGCAGCAAGCAATTCACCCCTCCACTTT. Protein sequence: CASSYSRAASNSPLHF. This chain joins TRBV6-5 and TRBJ1-6; D is ambiguous. This CDR3 has 16 residues. Trimming shortened V by 0 bases and J by 7 bases, and 13 bases separated the two germline ends. CDR1 and CDR2 (germline): MNHEY, SVGAGI.

The V gene is TRBV5-1, the J gene TRBJ2-7; 9 bases are shared with TRBD1. Germline values: CDR1 SGHRS, CDR2 YFSETQ. CDR3 size: 15 residues. J lost 6 bases, V lost 4 bases, and 11 bases had no gene match. DNA of the CDR3: TGCGCCAGCAGCGACGCTGAACAGGGGGCGGTCGAGCAGTACTTC. Translated, it gives CASSDAEQGAVEQYF.

CDR3 sequence: CASSYSSRGPSYEQYF. CDR3 nucleotides: TGTGCCAGCAGTTACTCGAGCAGGGGTCCTTCCTACGAGCAGTACTTC. This chain connects TRBV6-5 to TRBJ2-7; D is perhaps TRBD1 (6 bases). The CDR3 has 16 residues. V shed 0 bases and J shed 1 base, with 13 bases lying between them. Germline assignment: CDR1 MNHEY and CDR2 SVGAGI.

The rearrangement links TRBV6-5 to TRBJ1-1; D possibly corresponds to TRBD1 (5 bases). V was cut by 2 bases and J by 1 base, with 8 bases left in between. CDR3 size: 14 residues. Germline V lookup: CDR1 MNHEY, CDR2 SVGAGI. CDR3 nucleotides: TGTGCCAGCAGTTACGACAGACAGAACACTGAAGCTTTCTTT. This sequence encodes CASSYDRQNTEAFF.

The rearrangement joins TRBV11-2 to TRBJ2-7; D gene uncertain. This CDR3 spans 15 amino acids. Germline V CDR1 and CDR2: SGHAT, FQNNGV. V lost 1 base and J 1 base, leaving 11 bases between the germline ends. CDR3 sequence reads: CASSLASSLSYEQYF. CDR3 in DNA: TGTGCCAGCAGCTTAGCGAGCTCCCTATCCTACGAGCAGTACTTC.

DNA of the CDR3: TGTGCCAGCAGTTATAAACTGTGGGGGGGGAACTATGGCTACACCTTC. Translating it yields CASSYKLWGGNYGYTF. The chain combines TRBV6-5 with TRBJ1-2; D may be TRBD1 (5 bases). Trimming shortened V by 3 bases and J by 2 bases, and 16 bases separated the two germline ends. Looked up from germline, CDR1 is MNHEY and CDR2 is SVGAGI. The CDR3 has 16 residues.

The rearrangement uses TRBV4-2 and TRBJ2-5, with D perhaps matching TRBD2 (6 bases). V was clipped by 4 bases and J by 5 bases, with 17 bases between them. Germline CDR1 and CDR2: LGHNA and YNFKEQ. This CDR3 comprises 15 residues. The CDR3 DNA sequence: TGTGCCAGCAGCCCTGCTCTCGGGAGAGCGGAGACCCAGTACTTC. Its protein product is CASSPALGRAETQYF.

The chain is built from TRBV10-3 and TRBJ2-7, with 12 bases fitting TRBD2. Germline V gives CDR1 ENHRY, CDR2 SYGVKD. Trimming took 6 bases from V and 4 from J; bases not matched to a gene: 4. The length of the CDR3 is 14 residues. The CDR3 reads CAIRPSGGAYEQYF. The CDR3 DNA reads TGTGCCATCAGACCTAGCGGGGGGGCTTACGAGCAGTACTTC.